This T cell receptor beta chain was profiled in a study of post-analysis software for immune sequencing data. Unique molecular identifiers had been added to the TCR beta cDNA libraries. TCRdb reprocessed the PCR reads with MiXCR, giving one entry per CDR3 protein. The sample contains a few hundred thousand distinct CDR3 sequences, 30% to 40% of which appear only once. As for this clonotype: Its specificity is unknown.

Germline lookup yields CDR1 SGHTA and CDR2 FQGTGA. The CDR3 covers 13 residues. Regarding the study as a whole: Five or six TRBV segments, TRBV5-6, TRBV5-1 and TRBV20-1 among them, were found more frequent in patients than controls.

This rearrangement joins TRBV7-3 to TRBJ2-7; TRBD2 is a possible D gene (5 bases). The tail of the sequence fits TRBJ2-5 better, so the J call may be wrong. Sequenced sample: blood. The source of this sequence is a girl aged 2 to 17 with multiple sclerosis. The CDR3 sequence: CASSSRERETQYF. For the CDR3, the DNA is TGTGCCAGCAGCAGTAGGGAGCGGGAGACCCAGTACTTC.